The TCR beta chain under discussion was sequenced for a study of OX40 agonist ivuxolimab in advanced cancers. Study-level background: With a range of about 23 to 90, age averaged about 58 years, and around 80% were male.

Study-level points and caveats: At 0.1 to 3.0 mg/kg, clonal expansion of CD4+ and CD8+ blood T cells had occurred by week 6. Partial responders at 0.1-3.0 mg/kg had among the lowest clonal expansion. CD4+ T cells averaged fewer expanded clones than CD8+ T cells.

In regard to this clone: Its antigen is as yet unknown.

CDR3 size: 18 residues. The J segment lost 5 bases and the V segment lost 4 bases, leaving 18 bases of the junction unmatched. Germline V gives CDR1 MDHEN, CDR2 SYDVKM. Produced via immunoSEQ multiplex PCR; TCRdb's table is partial and in-frame only. The sample has about 91,000 clones, around 87% seen once. Sequences were derived from CD4+ or CD8+ T cells sorted from blood, sampled in a trial of the OX40 agonist ivuxolimab. This chain joins TRBV28 and TRBJ1-1; 8 positions match TRBD1. The receptor comes from an adult with an advanced solid tumor such as melanoma, head and neck, liver or kidney cancer. CDR3 sequence: CASSSGAGGWSGVTEAFF. CDR3 DNA: TGTGCCAGCAGTTCCGGGGCAGGGGGCTGGAGCGGGGTAACTGAAGCTTTCTTT.